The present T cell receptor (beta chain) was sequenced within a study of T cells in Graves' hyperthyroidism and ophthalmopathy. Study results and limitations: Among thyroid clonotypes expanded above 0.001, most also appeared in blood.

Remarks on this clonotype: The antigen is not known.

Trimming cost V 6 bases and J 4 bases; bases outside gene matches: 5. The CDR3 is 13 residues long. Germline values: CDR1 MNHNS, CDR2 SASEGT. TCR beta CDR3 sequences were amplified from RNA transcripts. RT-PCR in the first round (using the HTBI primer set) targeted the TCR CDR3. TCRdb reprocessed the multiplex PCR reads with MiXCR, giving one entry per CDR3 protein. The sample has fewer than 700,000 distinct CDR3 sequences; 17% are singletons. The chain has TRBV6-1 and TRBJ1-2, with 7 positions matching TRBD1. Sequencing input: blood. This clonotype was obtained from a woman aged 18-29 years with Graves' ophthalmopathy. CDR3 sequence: CASRPTGSYGYTF. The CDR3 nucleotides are TGTGCCAGCAGACCGACAGGGTCCTATGGCTACACCTTC.